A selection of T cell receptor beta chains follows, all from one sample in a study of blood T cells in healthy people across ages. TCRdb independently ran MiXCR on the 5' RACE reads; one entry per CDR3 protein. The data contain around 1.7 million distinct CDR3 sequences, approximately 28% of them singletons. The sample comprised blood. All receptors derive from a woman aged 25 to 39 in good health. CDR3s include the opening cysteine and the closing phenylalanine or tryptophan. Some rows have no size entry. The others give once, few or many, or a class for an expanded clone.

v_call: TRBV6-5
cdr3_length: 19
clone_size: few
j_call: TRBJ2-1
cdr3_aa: CASSSPGLAGGGSYNEQFF

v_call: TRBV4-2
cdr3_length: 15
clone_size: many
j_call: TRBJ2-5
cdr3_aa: CASSPRLALGETQYF

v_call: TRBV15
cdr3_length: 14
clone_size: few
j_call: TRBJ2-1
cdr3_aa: CATSRQGESQEQFF

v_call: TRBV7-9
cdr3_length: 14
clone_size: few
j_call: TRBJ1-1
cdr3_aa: CASSLAGASTEAFF

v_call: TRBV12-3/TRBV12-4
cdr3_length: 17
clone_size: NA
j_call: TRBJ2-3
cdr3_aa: CASSFSRGAVSTDTQYF

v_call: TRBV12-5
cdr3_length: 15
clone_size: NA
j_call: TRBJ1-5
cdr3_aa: CASGAGERVDQPQHF

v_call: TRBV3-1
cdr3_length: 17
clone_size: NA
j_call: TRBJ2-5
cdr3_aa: CASSQGRNRGRKETQYF

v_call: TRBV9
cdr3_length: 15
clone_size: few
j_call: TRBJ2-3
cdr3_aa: CASSVDDGDTDTQYF

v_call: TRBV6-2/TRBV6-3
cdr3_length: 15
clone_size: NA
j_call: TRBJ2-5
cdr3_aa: CASSPPSGRGETQYF

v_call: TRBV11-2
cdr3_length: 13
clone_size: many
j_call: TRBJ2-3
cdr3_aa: CASSFMGRDTQYF

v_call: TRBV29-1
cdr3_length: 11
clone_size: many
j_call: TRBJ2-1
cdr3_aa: CSAGDYDEQFF

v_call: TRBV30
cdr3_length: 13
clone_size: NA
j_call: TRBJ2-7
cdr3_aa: CAWSVSEAYEQYF

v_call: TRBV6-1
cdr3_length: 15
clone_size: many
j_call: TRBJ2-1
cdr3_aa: CASSTRDGSYNEQFF

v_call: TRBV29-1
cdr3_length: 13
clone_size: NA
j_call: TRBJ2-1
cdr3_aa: CSVAILSYNEQFF

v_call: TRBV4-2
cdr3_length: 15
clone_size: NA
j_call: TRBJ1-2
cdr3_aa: CASSQEVEVWNGYTF

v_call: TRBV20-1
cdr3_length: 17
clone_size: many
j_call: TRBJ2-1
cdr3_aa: CSAIPAGGGLFGNEQFF

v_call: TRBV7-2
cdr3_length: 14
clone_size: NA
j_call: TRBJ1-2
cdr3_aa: CASSPTRQGGGYTF

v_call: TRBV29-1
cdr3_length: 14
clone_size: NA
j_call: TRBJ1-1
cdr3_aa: CSARGGQPNTEAFF

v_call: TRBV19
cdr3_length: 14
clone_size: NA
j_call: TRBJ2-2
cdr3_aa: CASQRTSNTGELFF

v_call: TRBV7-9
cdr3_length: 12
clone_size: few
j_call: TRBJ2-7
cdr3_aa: CASSPAVYEQYF

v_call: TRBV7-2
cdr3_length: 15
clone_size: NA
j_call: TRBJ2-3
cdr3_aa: CASSPTTGGADTQYF

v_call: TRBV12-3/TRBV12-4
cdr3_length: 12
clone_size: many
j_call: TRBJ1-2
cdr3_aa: CASSFDKVGYTF

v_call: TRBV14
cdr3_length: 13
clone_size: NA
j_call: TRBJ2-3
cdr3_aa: CASRGTESDTQYF

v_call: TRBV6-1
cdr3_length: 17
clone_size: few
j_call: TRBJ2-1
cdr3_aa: CASGENDSGGYYNEQFF

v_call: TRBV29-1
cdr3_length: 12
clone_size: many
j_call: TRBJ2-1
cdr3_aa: CEGIDSYNEQFF

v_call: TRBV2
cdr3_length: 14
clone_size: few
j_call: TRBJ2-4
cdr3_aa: CATKGLGGVNIQYF

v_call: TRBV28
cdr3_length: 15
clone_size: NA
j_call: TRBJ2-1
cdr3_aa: CASRFSGASHNEQFF

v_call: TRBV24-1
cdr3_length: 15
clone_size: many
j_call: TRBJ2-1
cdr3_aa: CATSDMVAGGNEQFF

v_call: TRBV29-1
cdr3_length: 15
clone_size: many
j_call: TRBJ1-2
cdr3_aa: CSASRDSTYDYGYTF

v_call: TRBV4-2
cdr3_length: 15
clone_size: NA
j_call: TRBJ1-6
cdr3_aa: CASSRAGTENSPLHF

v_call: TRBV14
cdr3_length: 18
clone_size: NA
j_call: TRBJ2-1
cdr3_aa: CASSQEGLGPASLYEQFF

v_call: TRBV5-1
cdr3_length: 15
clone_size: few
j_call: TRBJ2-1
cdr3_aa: CASSSSRGGPNEQFF

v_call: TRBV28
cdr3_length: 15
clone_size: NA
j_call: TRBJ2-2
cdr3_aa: CASSDPGRGTGELFF

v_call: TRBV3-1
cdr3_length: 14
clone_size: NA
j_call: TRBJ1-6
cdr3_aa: CASSPSRGNSPLHF

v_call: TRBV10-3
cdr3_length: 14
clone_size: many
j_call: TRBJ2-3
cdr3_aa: CAISERDSTDTQYF

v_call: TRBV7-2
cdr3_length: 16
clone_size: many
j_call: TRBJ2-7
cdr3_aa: CASSLTGGPSGYEQYF

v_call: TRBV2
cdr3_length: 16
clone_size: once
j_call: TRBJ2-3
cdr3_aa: CAGDEGTIGSTDTQYF

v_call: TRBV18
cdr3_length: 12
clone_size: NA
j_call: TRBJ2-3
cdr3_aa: CASSPPKDTQYF

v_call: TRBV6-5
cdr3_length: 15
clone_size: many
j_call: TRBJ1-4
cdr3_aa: CASSYSGGGGEKLFF

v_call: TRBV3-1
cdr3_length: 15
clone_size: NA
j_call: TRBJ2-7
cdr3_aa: CASSQEASEGYEQYF

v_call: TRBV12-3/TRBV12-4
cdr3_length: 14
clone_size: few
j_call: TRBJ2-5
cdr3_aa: CASSLTGRGGEQYF

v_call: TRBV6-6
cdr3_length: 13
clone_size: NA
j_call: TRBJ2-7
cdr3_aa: CASSYETNYEQYF